This TCR beta chain originates from a study of shared clonotypes between healthy human individuals. TCRdb keeps only in-frame clones here, not all; method: immunoSEQ multiplex PCR. In the table there are 2 million to 2.5 million clones, 85% to 95% of which are singletons. As concerns this clone: What it binds is unknown.

The length of the CDR3 is 16 residues. CDR1 SGHNT and CDR2 YYREEE come from the germline V gene (reference sequence). The V gene end was trimmed by 2 bases and the J gene end by 3 bases; junction bases not matched to a gene: 7. Study-level findings and limits: The expectation was that sequencing depth would affect clonotype sharing among donors.

This TCR was recovered from a man aged 18 to 29 in good health. Some clones in this sample may be carry-over from other donors' samples. Material: naive CD4+ T cells from PBMCs. Subset: CD45RA+ positively selected. V usage is TRBV5-4 and J usage is TRBJ2-2, with 7 nucleotides matching TRBD1. This chain's CDR3 is CASSFLGTDDTGELFF. In nucleotides, the CDR3 is TGTGCCAGCAGCTTTTTAGGGACAGATGACACCGGGGAGCTGTTTTTT.